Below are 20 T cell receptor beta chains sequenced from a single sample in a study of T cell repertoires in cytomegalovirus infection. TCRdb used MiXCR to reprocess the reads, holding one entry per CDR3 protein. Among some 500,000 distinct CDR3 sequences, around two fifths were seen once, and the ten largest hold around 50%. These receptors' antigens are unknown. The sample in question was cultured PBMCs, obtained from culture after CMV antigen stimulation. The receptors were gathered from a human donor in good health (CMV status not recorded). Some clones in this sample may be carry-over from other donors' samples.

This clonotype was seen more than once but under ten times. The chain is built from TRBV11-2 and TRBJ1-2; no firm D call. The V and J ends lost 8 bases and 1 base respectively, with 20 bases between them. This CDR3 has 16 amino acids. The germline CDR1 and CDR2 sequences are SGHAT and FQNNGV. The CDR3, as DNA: TGTGCCAGCCCCCTTAGGGCCAGGCTTTTTAACTATGGCTACACCTTC. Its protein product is CASPLRARLFNYGYTF.

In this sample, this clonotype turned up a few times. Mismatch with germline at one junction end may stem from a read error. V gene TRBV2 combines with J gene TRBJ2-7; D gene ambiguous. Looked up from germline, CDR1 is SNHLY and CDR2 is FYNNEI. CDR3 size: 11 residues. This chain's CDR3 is CASSEEGPKNF. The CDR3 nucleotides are TGTGCCAGCAGTGAAGAAGGGCCGAAGAACTTC. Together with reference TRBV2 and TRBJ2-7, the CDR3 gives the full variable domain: EPEVTQTPSHQVTQMGQEVILRCVPISNHLYFYWYRQILGQKVEFLVSFYNNEISEKSEIFDDQFSVERPDGSNFTLKIRSTKLEDSAMYFCASSEEGPKNFGPGTRLTVT.

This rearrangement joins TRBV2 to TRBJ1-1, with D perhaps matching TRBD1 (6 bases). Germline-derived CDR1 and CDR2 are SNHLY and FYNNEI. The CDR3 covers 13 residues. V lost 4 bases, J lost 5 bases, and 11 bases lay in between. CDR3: CASSVRGGTEAFF. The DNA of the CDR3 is TGTGCCAGCAGTGTTCGAGGGGGGACTGAAGCTTTCTTT. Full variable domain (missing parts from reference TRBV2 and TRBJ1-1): EPEVTQTPSHQVTQMGQEVILRCVPISNHLYFYWYRQILGQKVEFLVSFYNNEISEKSEIFDDQFSVERPDGSNFTLKIRSTKLEDSAMYFCASSVRGGTEAFFGQGTRLTVV.

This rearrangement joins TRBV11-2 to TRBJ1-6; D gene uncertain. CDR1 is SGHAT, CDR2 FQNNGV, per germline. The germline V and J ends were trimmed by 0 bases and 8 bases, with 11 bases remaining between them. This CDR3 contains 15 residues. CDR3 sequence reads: CASSLETHGDSPLHF. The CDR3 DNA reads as TGTGCCAGCAGCTTAGAGACCCATGGGGATTCACCCCTCCACTTT.

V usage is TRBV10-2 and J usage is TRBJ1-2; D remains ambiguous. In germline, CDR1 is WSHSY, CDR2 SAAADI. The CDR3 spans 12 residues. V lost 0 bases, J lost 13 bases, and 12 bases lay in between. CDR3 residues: CASSESLAGLTF. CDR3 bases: TGCGCCAGCAGTGAGTCGCTGGCAGGTCTCACCTTC.

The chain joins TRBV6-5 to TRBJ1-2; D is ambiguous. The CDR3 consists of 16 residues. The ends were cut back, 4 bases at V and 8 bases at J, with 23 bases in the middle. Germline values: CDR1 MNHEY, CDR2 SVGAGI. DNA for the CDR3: TGTGCCAGCAGTTCCTTGCTCAGATTAACGGTCGGAGGCTACACCTTC. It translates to CASSSLLRLTVGGYTF.

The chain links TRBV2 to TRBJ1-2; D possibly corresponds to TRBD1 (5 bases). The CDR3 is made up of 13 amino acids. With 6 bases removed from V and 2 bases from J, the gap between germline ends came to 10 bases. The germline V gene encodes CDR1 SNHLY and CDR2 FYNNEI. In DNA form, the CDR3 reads TGTGCCAGCAGGGACACACCAAACTATGGCTACACCTTC. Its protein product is CASRDTPNYGYTF.

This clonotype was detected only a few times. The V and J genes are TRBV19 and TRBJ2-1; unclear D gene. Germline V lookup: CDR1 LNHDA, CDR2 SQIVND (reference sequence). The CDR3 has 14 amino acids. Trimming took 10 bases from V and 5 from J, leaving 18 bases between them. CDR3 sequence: CATLGWATDNEQFF. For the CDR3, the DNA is TGTGCCACCCTGGGGTGGGCAACAGACAATGAGCAGTTCTTC.

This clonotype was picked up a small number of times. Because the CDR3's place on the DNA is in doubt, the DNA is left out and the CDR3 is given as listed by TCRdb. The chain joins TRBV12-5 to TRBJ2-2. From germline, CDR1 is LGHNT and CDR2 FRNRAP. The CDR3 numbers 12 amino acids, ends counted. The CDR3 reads CASAVLPGSCFF.

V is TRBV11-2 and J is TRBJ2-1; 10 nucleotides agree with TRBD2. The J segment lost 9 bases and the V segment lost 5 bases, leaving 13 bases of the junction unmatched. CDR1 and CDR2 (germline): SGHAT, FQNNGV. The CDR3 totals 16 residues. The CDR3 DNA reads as TGTGCCAGCAGCACCTTGAAGCGGGAGGGCCACGGTGAGCAGTTCTTC. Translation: CASSTLKREGHGEQFF.

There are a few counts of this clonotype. CDR3 DNA sequence: TGTGCCAGCAGCCGCGGACTAGCGGGAGATTACAATGAGCAGTTCTTC. Translation: CASSRGLAGDYNEQFF. The rearrangement joins TRBV7-8 to TRBJ2-1; 13 bases match TRBD2. The CDR3 runs to 16 residues. With 5 bases clipped from V and 4 bases from J, the junction kept 5 bases outside the gene matches. CDR1 SGHVS and CDR2 FQNEAQ come from the germline V gene.

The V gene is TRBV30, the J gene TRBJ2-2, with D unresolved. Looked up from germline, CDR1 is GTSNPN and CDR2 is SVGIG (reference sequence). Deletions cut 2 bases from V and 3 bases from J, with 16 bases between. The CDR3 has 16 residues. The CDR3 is CAWSLPLWVDTGELFF. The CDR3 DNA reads TGTGCCTGGAGTCTCCCCCTCTGGGTAGACACCGGGGAGCTGTTTTTT.

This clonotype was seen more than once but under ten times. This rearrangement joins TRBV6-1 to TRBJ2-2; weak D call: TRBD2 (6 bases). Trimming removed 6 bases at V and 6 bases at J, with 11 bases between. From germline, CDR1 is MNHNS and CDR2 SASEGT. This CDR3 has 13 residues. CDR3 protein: CASRKEGSGELFF. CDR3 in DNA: TGTGCCAGCAGGAAGGAGGGTTCCGGGGAGCTGTTTTTT.

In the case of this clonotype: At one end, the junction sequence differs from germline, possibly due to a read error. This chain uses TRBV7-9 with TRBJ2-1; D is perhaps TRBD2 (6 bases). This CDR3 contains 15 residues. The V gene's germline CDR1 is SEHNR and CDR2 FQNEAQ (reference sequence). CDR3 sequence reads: CASRLGGSSDNEQFF. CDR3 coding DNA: TGTGCCTCCCGCCTCGGGGGATCCTCCGACAATGAGCAGTTCTTC.

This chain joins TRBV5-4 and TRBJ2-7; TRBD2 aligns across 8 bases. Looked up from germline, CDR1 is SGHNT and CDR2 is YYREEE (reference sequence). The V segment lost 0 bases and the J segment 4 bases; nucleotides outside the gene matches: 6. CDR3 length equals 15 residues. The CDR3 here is CASSLVGLDQYEQYF. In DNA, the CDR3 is TGTGCCAGCAGCTTGGTGGGACTAGACCAATACGAGCAGTACTTC.

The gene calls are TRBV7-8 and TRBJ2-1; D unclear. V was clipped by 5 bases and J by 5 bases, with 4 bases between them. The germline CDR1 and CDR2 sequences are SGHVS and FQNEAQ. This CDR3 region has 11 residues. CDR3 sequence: CASSHDNEQFF. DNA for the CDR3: TGTGCCAGCAGCCACGACAATGAGCAGTTCTTC.

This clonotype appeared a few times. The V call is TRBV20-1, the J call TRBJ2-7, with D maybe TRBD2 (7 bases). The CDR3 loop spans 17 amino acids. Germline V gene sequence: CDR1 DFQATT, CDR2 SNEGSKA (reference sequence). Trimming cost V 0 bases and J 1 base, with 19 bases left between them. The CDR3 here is CSARDPRSRGASYEQYF. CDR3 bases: TGCAGTGCTAGAGATCCCAGGAGTCGGGGGGCATCCTACGAGCAGTACTTC.

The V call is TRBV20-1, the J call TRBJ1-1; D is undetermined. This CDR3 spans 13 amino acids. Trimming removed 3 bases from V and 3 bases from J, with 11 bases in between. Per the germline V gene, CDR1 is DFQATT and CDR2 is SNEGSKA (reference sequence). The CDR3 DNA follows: TGCAGTGCTAGTTCCTCCGGAGACACTGAAGCTTTCTTT. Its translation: CSASSSGDTEAFF.

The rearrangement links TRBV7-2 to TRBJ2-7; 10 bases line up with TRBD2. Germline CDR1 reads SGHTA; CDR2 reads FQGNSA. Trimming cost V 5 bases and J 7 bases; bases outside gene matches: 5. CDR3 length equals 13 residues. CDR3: CASSPRLAGEQYF. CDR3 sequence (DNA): TGTGCCAGCAGCCCAAGACTAGCGGGTGAGCAGTACTTC.

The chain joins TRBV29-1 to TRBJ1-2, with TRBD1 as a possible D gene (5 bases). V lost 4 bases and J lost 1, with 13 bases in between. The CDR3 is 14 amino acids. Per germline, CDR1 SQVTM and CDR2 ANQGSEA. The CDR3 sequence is CSVAPQGVNYGYTF. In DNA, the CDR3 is TGCAGCGTTGCTCCCCAGGGAGTTAACTATGGCTACACCTTC.